This T cell receptor beta chain was recorded in a study of TIL therapy for anti-PD-1-resistant metastatic lung cancer. The libraries were made with immunoSEQ v3. Clones were read by immunoSEQ multiplex PCR, and TCRdb kept only the in-frame ones, dropping some. The sample carries about 50,000 clones, just over 70% recorded once. V dropped 3 bases and J dropped 6 bases, with 8 bases sitting between them. There are 12 residues in the CDR3. Germline V lookup: CDR1 SGHTS, CDR2 YDEGEE. The time point denotes: pre-treatment sample, taken before nivolumab and TIL therapy. Tumor tissue came from excised metastases, mostly pleural nodules or supraclavicular lymph nodes.

The source was tumor tissue, collected at baseline. The chain couples TRBV5-8 to TRBJ2-3; D is unresolved. The sequence came from a person aged 25 to 79 with non-small cell lung cancer. CDR3 coding DNA: TGTGCCAGCAGCTCCCTAGTGGATACGCAGTATTTT. It specifies CASSSLVDTQYF.